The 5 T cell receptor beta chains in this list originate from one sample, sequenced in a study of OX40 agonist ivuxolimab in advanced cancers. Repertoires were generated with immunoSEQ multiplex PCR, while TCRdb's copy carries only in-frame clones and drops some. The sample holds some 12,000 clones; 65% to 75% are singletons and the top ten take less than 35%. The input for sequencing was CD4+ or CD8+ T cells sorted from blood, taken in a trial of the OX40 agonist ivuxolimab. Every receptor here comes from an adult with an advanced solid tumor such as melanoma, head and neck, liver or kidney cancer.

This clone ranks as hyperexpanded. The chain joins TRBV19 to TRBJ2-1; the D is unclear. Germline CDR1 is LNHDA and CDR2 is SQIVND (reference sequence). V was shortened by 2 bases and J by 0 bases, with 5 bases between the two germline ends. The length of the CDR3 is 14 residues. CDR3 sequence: CASSIIGSYNEQFF. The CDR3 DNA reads TGTGCCAGTAGTATAATTGGCTCCTACAATGAGCAGTTCTTC.

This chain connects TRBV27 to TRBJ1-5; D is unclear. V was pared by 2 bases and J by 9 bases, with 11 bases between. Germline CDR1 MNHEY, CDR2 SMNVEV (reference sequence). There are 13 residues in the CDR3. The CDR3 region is CASSLTTNWPQHF. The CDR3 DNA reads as TGTGCCAGCAGTTTAACTACAAATTGGCCCCAGCATTTT.

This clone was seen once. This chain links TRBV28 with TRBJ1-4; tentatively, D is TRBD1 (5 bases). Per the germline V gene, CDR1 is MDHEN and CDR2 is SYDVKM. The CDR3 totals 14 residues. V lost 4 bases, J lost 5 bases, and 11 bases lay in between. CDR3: CASSSGVTNEKLFF. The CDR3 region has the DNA TGTGCCAGCAGTTCGGGGGTAACCAATGAAAAACTGTTTTTT. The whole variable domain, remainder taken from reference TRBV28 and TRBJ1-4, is DVKVTQSSRYLVKRTGEKVFLECVQDMDHENMFWYRQDPGLGLRLIYFSYDVKMKEKGDIPEGYSVSREKKERFSLILESASTNQTSMYLCASSSGVTNEKLFFGSGTQLSVL.

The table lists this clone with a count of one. The CDR3 reads CASSLWGATETQYF. The CDR3 DNA sequence: TGTGCCAGCAGCTTGTGGGGGGCGACGGAGACCCAGTACTTC. V and J are TRBV5-6 and TRBJ2-5, with D tentatively TRBD1 or TRBD2 (6 bases each). This CDR3 spans 14 amino acids. The germline V gene has CDR1 SGHDT and CDR2 YYEEEE. Trimming took 1 base from V and 5 from J, leaving 12 bases between them.

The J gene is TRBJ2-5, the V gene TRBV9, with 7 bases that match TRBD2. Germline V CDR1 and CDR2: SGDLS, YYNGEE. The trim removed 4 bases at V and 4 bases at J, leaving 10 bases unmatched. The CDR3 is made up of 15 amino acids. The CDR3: CASSPYGTKAETQYF. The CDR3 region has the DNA TGTGCCAGCAGCCCTTATGGGACTAAAGCAGAGACCCAGTACTTC.